Listed below are T cell receptor beta chains from one sample, sequenced in a study of T cells in Graves' hyperthyroidism and ophthalmopathy. TCRdb called the multiplex PCR reads again in MiXCR, with one record for every CDR3 protein. The table lists 470,000 or so distinct CDR3 sequences, about 20% of them singletons. Material: blood. The receptor set was obtained from a man between 18 and 29 years old with Graves' hyperthyroidism. The CDR3 runs from the conserved cysteine through the conserved F or W. Each record gives: clone size, D gene, V gene, J gene, CDR3 DNA, CDR3 protein. D genes are given only for firm matches. Part of the rows lack a size; the others show once, few, many or a class for expanded clones.

clone size: .
D gene: TRBD2
V gene: TRBV6-2/TRBV6-3
J gene: TRBJ2-2
CDR3 DNA: TGTGCCAGCAGTTACCGGCTAGCGGGGGGGCAAGGGGAGCTGTTTTTT
CDR3 protein: CASSYRLAGGQGELFF

clone size: many
D gene: TRBD1
V gene: TRBV27
J gene: TRBJ2-7
CDR3 DNA: TGTGCCAGCAGTTGGGACAGGGGAGGAGAGCAGTACTTC
CDR3 protein: CASSWDRGGEQYF

clone size: many
D gene: .
V gene: TRBV6-5
J gene: TRBJ2-2
CDR3 DNA: TGTGCCAGCAGTTTGGATCGACAGAACACCGGGGAGCTGTTTTTT
CDR3 protein: CASSLDRQNTGELFF

clone size: .
D gene: .
V gene: TRBV30
J gene: TRBJ2-7
CDR3 DNA: TGTGCCTGGGACTTTTCACACGAGCAGTACTTC
CDR3 protein: CAWDFSHEQYF

clone size: many
D gene: .
V gene: TRBV7-9
J gene: TRBJ2-2
CDR3 DNA: TGTGCCAGTGCACAGGGTTACGGGGAGCTGTTTTTT
CDR3 protein: CASAQGYGELFF

clone size: few
D gene: .
V gene: TRBV30
J gene: TRBJ1-1
CDR3 DNA: TGTGCCTCCGGCAGGGACGGAGGGAACACTGAAGCTTTCTTT
CDR3 protein: CASGRDGGNTEAFF

clone size: .
D gene: .
V gene: TRBV28
J gene: TRBJ1-1
CDR3 DNA: TGTGCCAGCAGTTTAGGAGGCATCCTCGAAGCTTTCTTT
CDR3 protein: CASSLGGILEAFF

clone size: .
D gene: TRBD1
V gene: TRBV4-1
J gene: TRBJ2-7
CDR3 DNA: TGCGCCAGCAGCCACCCGGGACAGGCCCAATACGAGCAGTACTTC
CDR3 protein: CASSHPGQAQYEQYF

clone size: many
D gene: .
V gene: TRBV12-5
J gene: TRBJ1-1
CDR3 DNA: TGTGCTAGTGGTTTGGGCCTTGGACGTAACACTGAAGCTTTCTTT
CDR3 protein: CASGLGLGRNTEAFF

clone size: many
D gene: .
V gene: TRBV27
J gene: TRBJ2-7
CDR3 DNA: TGTGCCAGCAGTCTTAGCAGGGTCCACGAGCAGTACTTC
CDR3 protein: CASSLSRVHEQYF

clone size: .
D gene: .
V gene: TRBV24-1
J gene: TRBJ1-3
CDR3 DNA: TGTGCCACCAGTGAGGCATATGGAAACACCATATATTTT
CDR3 protein: CATSEAYGNTIYF

clone size: .
D gene: .
V gene: TRBV6-5
J gene: TRBJ2-5
CDR3 DNA: TGTGCCACCCGGTCGGGCGGGGAGACCCAGTACTTC
CDR3 protein: CATRSGGETQYF

clone size: many
D gene: TRBD1
V gene: TRBV15
J gene: TRBJ1-3
CDR3 DNA: TGTGCCACCAGCAGAGGAGGGGGCCCTGGAAACACCATATATTTT
CDR3 protein: CATSRGGGPGNTIYF

clone size: many
D gene: .
V gene: TRBV15
J gene: TRBJ1-2
CDR3 DNA: TGTGCCACCAGCCGGACACCCGGAGACTATGGCTACACCTTC
CDR3 protein: CATSRTPGDYGYTF

clone size: .
D gene: .
V gene: TRBV6-1
J gene: TRBJ1-5
CDR3 DNA: TGTGCCAGCAGTGAGGGGAGGGCAGATGGTCAGCCCCAGCATTTT
CDR3 protein: CASSEGRADGQPQHF

clone size: .
D gene: TRBD2
V gene: TRBV3-1
J gene: TRBJ2-7
CDR3 DNA: TGTGCCAGCAGCCAAGGCCTGAGCGGGGCCGGGGCCTACGAGCAGTACTTC
CDR3 protein: CASSQGLSGAGAYEQYF

clone size: .
D gene: TRBD1
V gene: TRBV7-3
J gene: TRBJ1-2
CDR3 DNA: TGTGCCAGCAGCATAGGGGGCGAAGCCTATGGCTACACCTTC
CDR3 protein: CASSIGGEAYGYTF

clone size: .
D gene: .
V gene: TRBV6-1
J gene: TRBJ1-5
CDR3 DNA: TGTGCCAGTGGGTTTGTCAATCAGCCCCAGCATTTT
CDR3 protein: CASGFVNQPQHF

clone size: many
D gene: TRBD2
V gene: TRBV12-3/TRBV12-4
J gene: TRBJ2-2
CDR3 DNA: TGTGCCAGCAGTTGGAGCGGGACCAACACCGGGGAGCTGTTTTTT
CDR3 protein: CASSWSGTNTGELFF

clone size: many
D gene: TRBD1
V gene: TRBV2
J gene: TRBJ2-5
CDR3 DNA: TGTGCCAGCACCGACAGGGGCGAGACCCAGTACTTC
CDR3 protein: CASTDRGETQYF

clone size: .
D gene: TRBD1
V gene: TRBV29-1
J gene: TRBJ1-1
CDR3 DNA: TGCAGCGCCGGGACAGGATTGAACACTGAAGCTTTCTTT
CDR3 protein: CSAGTGLNTEAFF

clone size: many
D gene: .
V gene: TRBV9
J gene: TRBJ1-1
CDR3 DNA: TGTGCCAGCAGCGTAACCCCGAACACTGAAGCTTTCTTT
CDR3 protein: CASSVTPNTEAFF

clone size: .
D gene: TRBD1
V gene: TRBV4-1
J gene: TRBJ1-1
CDR3 DNA: TGCGCTAGCAGCCCGCTGATTAGGGGGCCAAGGAACACTGAAGCTTTCTTT
CDR3 protein: CASSPLIRGPRNTEAFF

clone size: few
D gene: .
V gene: TRBV15
J gene: TRBJ2-4
CDR3 DNA: TGTGCCACCAGCAGAGTACAGTTAGCCAAAAACATTCAGTACTTC
CDR3 protein: CATSRVQLAKNIQYF

clone size: many
D gene: .
V gene: TRBV2
J gene: TRBJ2-7
CDR3 DNA: TGTGCCAGCAGTGGGCAAGGGACCTCCTACGAGCAGTACTTC
CDR3 protein: CASSGQGTSYEQYF

clone size: .
D gene: TRBD1
V gene: TRBV7-8
J gene: TRBJ2-7
CDR3 DNA: TGTGCCAGCAGCTTATTGGGACAGGGGCCCTACGAGCAGTACTTC
CDR3 protein: CASSLLGQGPYEQYF

clone size: .
D gene: .
V gene: TRBV11-1
J gene: TRBJ2-7
CDR3 DNA: TGTGCCAGCAGCTTAGGCGAAGGGGGGGGGACCTACGAGCAGTACTTC
CDR3 protein: CASSLGEGGGTYEQYF

clone size: .
D gene: .
V gene: TRBV27
J gene: TRBJ1-5
CDR3 DNA: TGTGCCAGCAGCGGACAGTCGGGCAATCAGCCCCAGCATTTT
CDR3 protein: CASSGQSGNQPQHF

clone size: .
D gene: .
V gene: TRBV24-1
J gene: TRBJ1-6
CDR3 DNA: TGTGCCACCAGTGCATCAGCCGCGAATTCACCCCTCCACTTT
CDR3 protein: CATSASAANSPLHF

clone size: .
D gene: TRBD2
V gene: TRBV2
J gene: TRBJ2-5
CDR3 DNA: TGTGCCAGCAGTGAACAGGGACTAGCGGAAGAGACCCAGTACTTC
CDR3 protein: CASSEQGLAEETQYF

clone size: many
D gene: .
V gene: TRBV10-1
J gene: TRBJ1-3
CDR3 DNA: TGCGCCAGCAGTGATCAAGTCTCTGGAAACACCATATATTTT
CDR3 protein: CASSDQVSGNTIYF

clone size: few
D gene: .
V gene: TRBV2
J gene: TRBJ1-5
CDR3 DNA: TGTGCCAGCAGTGGGTTGGGGGGTGGCAATCAGCCCCAGCATTTT
CDR3 protein: CASSGLGGGNQPQHF

clone size: many
D gene: TRBD1
V gene: TRBV27
J gene: TRBJ1-5
CDR3 DNA: TGTGCCAGCTCAAGAAGGGGGACAGGGGGGACTCAGCCCCAGCATTTT
CDR3 protein: CASSRRGTGGTQPQHF

clone size: many
D gene: .
V gene: TRBV28
J gene: TRBJ2-5
CDR3 DNA: TGTGCCAGCAGTTTTATGACAGGACAAGAGACCCAGTACTTC
CDR3 protein: CASSFMTGQETQYF

clone size: .
D gene: TRBD1
V gene: TRBV11-2
J gene: TRBJ1-2
CDR3 DNA: TGTGCCAGCAGTACCGGACAGGGGCGTTATAAGAATGGCTACACCTTC
CDR3 protein: CASSTGQGRYKNGYTF

clone size: .
D gene: .
V gene: TRBV11-1
J gene: TRBJ1-2
CDR3 DNA: TGTGCCAGCAGCGCTCTTGGTTTAGGGGTTAGTCTCTATGGCTACACCTTC
CDR3 protein: CASSALGLGVSLYGYTF

clone size: .
D gene: .
V gene: TRBV6-5
J gene: TRBJ2-7
CDR3 DNA: TGTGCCAGCATTTTGAGTATGGTTTCCTACGAGCAGTACTTC
CDR3 protein: CASILSMVSYEQYF

clone size: few
D gene: .
V gene: TRBV7-9
J gene: TRBJ2-5
CDR3 DNA: TGTGCCAGCAGCTCTGCTTTCAGGGTAATAGGAGAGACCCAGTACTTC
CDR3 protein: CASSSAFRVIGETQYF

clone size: .
D gene: .
V gene: TRBV11-1
J gene: TRBJ1-1
CDR3 DNA: TGTGCCAGCAGCTTAGCTGGGGTTCAGGGTATAAACACTGAAGCTTTCTTT
CDR3 protein: CASSLAGVQGINTEAFF

clone size: .
D gene: .
V gene: TRBV20-1
J gene: TRBJ1-5
CDR3 DNA: TGCAGTGCTAGAGGACAGAGTAGCAATCAGCCCCAGCATTTT
CDR3 protein: CSARGQSSNQPQHF

clone size: many
D gene: TRBD1
V gene: TRBV7-2
J gene: TRBJ1-1
CDR3 DNA: TGTGCCAGCAGCGTAACCAGGGGGTCGGGCTCTGAAGCTTTCTTT
CDR3 protein: CASSVTRGSGSEAFF

clone size: many
D gene: .
V gene: TRBV6-1
J gene: TRBJ1-1
CDR3 DNA: TGTGCCACTTTAAACCACGCTGAAGCTTTCTTT
CDR3 protein: CATLNHAEAFF

clone size: few
D gene: .
V gene: TRBV7-9
J gene: TRBJ1-1
CDR3 DNA: TGTGCCAGCAGCTTAGAGGGGAAATCGGCTGAAGCTTTCTTT
CDR3 protein: CASSLEGKSAEAFF

clone size: many
D gene: .
V gene: TRBV6-5
J gene: TRBJ1-1
CDR3 DNA: TGTGCCAGCAGTTACCCGACAGTAACCATGAACACTGAAGCTTTCTTT
CDR3 protein: CASSYPTVTMNTEAFF

clone size: .
D gene: .
V gene: TRBV6-2/TRBV6-3
J gene: TRBJ2-7
CDR3 DNA: TGTGCCAGCAGTTACTTGCTATTGGGGGGCGCGTTTCTCTACGAGCAGTACTTC
CDR3 protein: CASSYLLLGGAFLYEQYF

clone size: .
D gene: TRBD2
V gene: TRBV7-8
J gene: TRBJ2-7
CDR3 DNA: TGTGCCAGCAGCTTAGTTACTAGCGGGTGGGACGAGCAGTACTTC
CDR3 protein: CASSLVTSGWDEQYF

clone size: many
D gene: .
V gene: TRBV6-1
J gene: TRBJ1-1
CDR3 DNA: TGTGCCAGCAGCCAACAGGCCCCTGGGTTGGACACTGAAGCTTTCTTT
CDR3 protein: CASSQQAPGLDTEAFF

clone size: many
D gene: .
V gene: TRBV12-3/TRBV12-4
J gene: TRBJ1-2
CDR3 DNA: TGTGCCAGCAGTGGGCCCGCGGAAGGCTACACCTTC
CDR3 protein: CASSGPAEGYTF

clone size: many
D gene: .
V gene: TRBV28
J gene: TRBJ2-7
CDR3 DNA: TGTGCCAGCAGTGGGGCCGAGCAGTACTTC
CDR3 protein: CASSGAEQYF

clone size: few
D gene: .
V gene: TRBV3-1
J gene: TRBJ1-1
CDR3 DNA: TGTGCCAGCAGCCAAAATGCCAGGGGGAACACTGAAGCTTTCTTT
CDR3 protein: CASSQNARGNTEAFF

clone size: many
D gene: .
V gene: TRBV27
J gene: TRBJ2-5
CDR3 DNA: TGTGCCAGCAGTTCTGGACATGCCATAGGGACCCAGTACTTC
CDR3 protein: CASSSGHAIGTQYF

clone size: many
D gene: .
V gene: TRBV12-3/TRBV12-4
J gene: TRBJ1-2
CDR3 DNA: TGTGCCAGCAGTTACTTGGAGACAAGGGTTGGCTACACCTTC
CDR3 protein: CASSYLETRVGYTF

clone size: .
D gene: .
V gene: TRBV10-3
J gene: TRBJ2-7
CDR3 DNA: TGTGCCACCCTTCCTCGGGACAACGCTGACTACGAGCAGTACTTC
CDR3 protein: CATLPRDNADYEQYF